This entry lists 21 T cell receptor beta chains sequenced from one sample in a study of beta chain features in type 1 diabetes. Of the isolated RNA, all was reverse transcribed, and so the sequenced material was expressed TCRB transcripts. Sequencing used immunoSEQ multiplex PCR; TCRdb keeps in-frame clones, though not all of them. Here the sample spans about 240,000 clones, 27% being singletons. The sample taken for sequencing was central memory CD4+ T cells from blood. These receptors all come from a man aged 25 to 45 in good health.

This clone has a handful of counts. The CDR3 spells CASSPAPGRGPADTQYF. CDR3 nucleotide sequence: TGTGCCAGCTCACCAGCGCCAGGCAGGGGGCCGGCAGATACGCAGTATTTT. The rearrangement uses TRBV18 and TRBJ2-3, with 8 bases identical to TRBD1. CDR3 length: 17 residues. Germline loops: CDR1 KGHSH, CDR2 LQKENI. J lost 4 bases, V lost 2 bases, and 11 bases had no gene match.

The rearrangement uses TRBV30 and TRBJ2-4; D call uncertain. Looked up from germline, CDR1 is GTSNPN and CDR2 is SVGIG (reference sequence). The CDR3 runs to 17 residues. V lost 2 bases and J lost 0, with 17 bases in between. This CDR3 reads CAWSPPRGDLAKNIQYF. CDR3 bases: TGTGCCTGGAGTCCCCCCCGTGGAGATCTAGCCAAAAACATTCAGTACTTC.

This clone was picked up a small number of times. The chain carries TRBV7-2 and TRBJ1-2; D is ambiguous. The CDR3 is 14 residues long. V lost 2 bases to trimming and J lost 8 bases, with 15 bases between them. CDR1 and CDR2 (germline): SGHTA, FQGNSA. CDR3 residues: CASSLIVGLEGYTF. CDR3 bases: TGTGCCAGCAGCTTAATCGTTGGATTGGAGGGCTACACCTTC.

The J gene is TRBJ2-7, the V gene TRBV7-8; 7 nucleotides agree with TRBD1. Germline trimming cut 5 bases from V and 7 bases from J; bases unmatched to any gene: 11. The CDR3 covers 14 residues. Germline V gives CDR1 SGHVS, CDR2 FQNEAQ. In nucleotides, the CDR3 is TGTGCCAGCAGCCCCGGGACAGCCCCTAGGGAGCAGTACTTC. Its translation: CASSPGTAPREQYF. Combining the CDR3 with reference TRBV7-8 and TRBJ2-7 gives the whole variable domain GAGVSQSPRYKVAKRGQDVALRCDPISGHVSLFWYQQALGQGPEFLTYFQNEAQLDKSGLPSDRFFAERPEGSVSTLKIQRTQQEDSAVYLCASSPGTAPREQYFGPGTRLTVT.

This clone has more than one count but fewer than ten. This chain links TRBV9 with TRBJ2-5; possible D gene TRBD1, 7 bases. This CDR3 is 16 amino acids long. Germline-derived CDR1 and CDR2 are SGDLS and YYNGEE. V was shortened by 0 bases and J by 5 bases, with 17 bases between the two germline ends. CDR3 in amino acids: CASSVAGQGGGETQYF. CDR3 in DNA: TGTGCCAGCAGCGTAGCGGGGCAGGGGGGCGGTGAGACCCAGTACTTC.

This chain links TRBV20-1 with TRBJ1-2, with no clear D. V was clipped by 6 bases and J by 11 bases, with 7 bases between them. The CDR3 covers 8 residues. Germline assignment: CDR1 DFQATT and CDR2 SNEGSKA (reference sequence). CDR3 loop: CSARGYTF. In nucleotides, the CDR3 is TGCAGTGCACGCGGGTACACCTTC.

Only a few counts were recorded for this clone. This same CDR3 is encoded by further DNA sequences in the sample. The V gene is TRBV7-2, the J gene TRBJ2-3; D gene unclear. The CDR3 runs 12 residues. Germline V gives CDR1 SGHTA, CDR2 FQGNSA. Trimming took off 4 bases at V and 5 bases at J, with 7 bases between the two ends. The CDR3 is CASSSYGDTQYF. CDR3 sequence (DNA): TGTGCCAGCAGCTCCTACGGAGATACGCAGTATTTT.

The chain combines TRBV18 with TRBJ2-1; the D gene could be TRBD1 or TRBD2 (5 bases each). The CDR3 has 14 amino acids. Germline CDR1 reads KGHSH; CDR2 reads LQKENI. Trimming left V 3 bases short and J 5 bases short, with 11 bases between. The CDR3 DNA follows: TGTGCCAGCTCACCCGGGGCAGCTAACAATGAGCAGTTCTTC. Protein product: CASSPGAANNEQFF.

The gene calls are TRBV29-1 and TRBJ2-1, with 9 bases that match TRBD1. Germline V CDR1 and CDR2: SQVTM, ANQGSEA. V lost 7 bases, J lost 6 bases, and 4 bases stayed unmatched. There are 12 residues in the CDR3. CDR3 bases: TGCAGCGGCGACAGGGGGTCCAATGAGCAGTTCTTC. As protein: CSGDRGSNEQFF.

The CDR3 protein is CASSPRTLREKQFF. The DNA of the CDR3 is TGTGCCAGCAGCCCTAGGACTCTGCGGGAGAAGCAGTTCTTC. V usage is TRBV9 and J usage is TRBJ2-1, with 7 bases identical to TRBD2. This CDR3 contains 14 residues. Losses at the gene ends were 4 bases for V and 11 bases for J; bases not matched to a gene: 12. In germline, CDR1 is SGDLS, CDR2 YYNGEE.

The chain employs TRBV7-9 and TRBJ1-3; 7 bases are a match to TRBD1. Germline CDR1 and CDR2: SEHNR and FQNEAQ (reference sequence). Trimming at V came to 4 bases and at J to 0 bases, leaving 3 bases not matched to a gene. This CDR3 has 15 amino acids. CDR3 loop: CASSSTGSSGNTIYF. The CDR3 bases are TGTGCCAGCAGCTCGACAGGGAGCTCTGGAAACACCATATATTTT.

This clone has only a few counts. This chain connects TRBV30 to TRBJ2-5; 7 bases agree with TRBD1. The J call may be faulty, since TRBJ2-7 better matches the DNA end. CDR1 GTSNPN and CDR2 SVGIG come from the germline V gene (reference sequence). CDR3 length: 13 residues. For the CDR3, the DNA is TGTGCCTGGAGTCTTCAGGGGGCCTACGAGCAGTACTTC. It translates to CAWSLQGAYEQYF.

This clone was counted only a few times. The chain combines TRBV30 with TRBJ2-5, with D maybe TRBD2 (5 bases). There are 14 residues in the CDR3. V was clipped by 5 bases and J by 3 bases, with 16 bases between them. Germline CDR1 is GTSNPN and CDR2 is SVGIG (reference sequence). The CDR3 reads CAWGYGDYKETQYF. The CDR3 nucleotides read TGTGCCTGGGGCTATGGAGACTATAAAGAGACCCAGTACTTC. Based on the CDR3 plus reference TRBV30 and TRBJ2-5, the full variable domain is SQTIHQWPATLVQPVGSPLSLECTVEGTSNPNLYWYRQAAGRGLQLLFYSVGIGQISSEVPQNLSASRPQDRQFILSSKKLLLSDSGFYLCAWGYGDYKETQYFGPGTRLLVL.

This clone was counted between two and nine times. The chain couples TRBV30 to TRBJ1-3; D gene uncertain. Germline CDR1 is GTSNPN and CDR2 is SVGIG (reference sequence). Trimming pared 5 bases from V and 7 bases from J, leaving 12 bases between. The CDR3 length is 12 residues. The chain's CDR3 is CAWGRLDNTIYF. Here the CDR3 DNA reads TGTGCCTGGGGCCGTCTCGACAACACCATATATTTT.

The V call is TRBV6-6, the J call TRBJ2-5; possible D gene TRBD1, 6 bases. Germline V CDR1 and CDR2: MNHNY, SVGAGI (reference sequence). Trimming shortened V by 0 bases and J by 4 bases, and 12 bases separated the two germline ends. The CDR3 runs to 15 residues. CDR3 coding DNA: TGTGCCAGCAGTTACTCGGTACAGGGCCGAGAGACCCAGTACTTC. This translates into CASSYSVQGRETQYF.

V is TRBV2 and J is TRBJ2-1; TRBD1 is a possible D gene (5 bases). Trimming cost V 8 bases and J 5 bases, with 19 bases left between them. The length of the CDR3 is 15 residues. Germline CDR1 and CDR2: SNHLY and FYNNEI. DNA for the CDR3: TGTGCCAGCGTATCAGGGTCGGGTCCAAACAATGAGCAGTTCTTC. Its translation is CASVSGSGPNNEQFF. Together with reference TRBV2 and TRBJ2-1, the CDR3 gives the full variable domain: EPEVTQTPSHQVTQMGQEVILRCVPISNHLYFYWYRQILGQKVEFLVSFYNNEISEKSEIFDDQFSVERPDGSNFTLKIRSTKLEDSAMYFCASVSGSGPNNEQFFGPGTRLTVL.

The chain has TRBV5-6 and TRBJ1-5; D is ambiguous. V was cut by 1 base and J by 0 bases, with 11 bases left in between. Germline assignment: CDR1 SGHDT and CDR2 YYEEEE. The CDR3 totals 16 residues. In DNA, the CDR3 is TGTGCCAGCAGCTTGTGGGCACCTTATAGCAATCAGCCCCAGCATTTT. Amino acid sequence: CASSLWAPYSNQPQHF.

The rearrangement joins TRBV29-1 to TRBJ2-3; D unresolved. Trimming pared 4 bases from V and 0 bases from J, leaving 8 bases between. CDR3 length equals 13 residues. CDR1 SQVTM and CDR2 ANQGSEA come from the germline V gene. The CDR3 DNA sequence: TGCAGCGTTGGGGCAACTAGCACAGATACGCAGTATTTT. Residues: CSVGATSTDTQYF.

The CDR3 is CASSLATSGRAGNEQFF. The CDR3 region has the DNA TGTGCCAGCAGCTTAGCGACTAGCGGGAGGGCCGGAAATGAGCAGTTCTTC. V usage is TRBV7-2 and J usage is TRBJ2-1, with TRBD2 identical over 14 bases. Germline CDR1 SGHTA, CDR2 FQGNSA. The CDR3 spans 17 residues. J gave up 7 bases and V 0 bases, and 5 bases lay outside the gene matches.

This chain uses TRBV7-2 with TRBJ2-3; D possibly uses TRBD1 or TRBD2 (6 bases each). The CDR3 has 15 amino acids. Germline CDR1 is SGHTA and CDR2 is FQGNSA. The V end lost 5 bases, the J end lost 1 base, and 13 bases lay between the germline ends. The CDR3 spells CASSPRRGGTDTQYF. CDR3 coding DNA: TGTGCCAGCAGCCCCAGAAGGGGGGGCACAGATACGCAGTATTTT. The full variable domain, in which reference TRBV7-2 and TRBJ2-3 provide the parts outside the CDR3, is GAGVSQSPSNKVTEKGKDVELRCDPISGHTALYWYRQSLGQGLEFLIYFQGNSAPDKSGLPSDRFSAERTGGSVSTLTIQRTQQEDSAVYLCASSPRRGGTDTQYFGPGTRLTVL.

This clone was counted a few times. The V and J genes are TRBV29-1 and TRBJ1-2; D remains ambiguous. CDR1 is SQVTM, CDR2 ANQGSEA, per germline. The CDR3 has 12 amino acids. CDR3 sequence reads: CTSSDGPAGYTF. The CDR3 DNA follows: TGCACCTCCTCAGACGGGCCCGCGGGCTACACCTTC.